This TCR beta chain was documented in a study of graft-versus-host responses after intestinal transplantation. Study as a whole: Transplant recipients had multivisceral, liver-intestinal, or isolated intestinal grafts. Uniformly, recipients were administered anti-thymocyte globulin induction with subsequent tacrolimus and steroids for two to three years. Findings of the study overall: Recipient marrow harbored GvH clones, some of which surfaced first in ileum or blood.

The method was immunoSEQ multiplex PCR; TCRdb's version includes in-frame clones alone and lacks a portion of them. The table shows fewer than 25,000 clones, with over 35% occurring only once. The CDR3 is made up of 16 amino acids. V shed 4 bases and J shed 0 bases, with 15 bases lying between them. The V gene's germline CDR1 is SGHRS and CDR2 YFSETQ. This chain links TRBV5-1 with TRBJ2-3; TRBD2 might be the D (6 bases). This clonotype was obtained from a human patient who received an intestinal transplant. This sample comprised alloreactive CD4+ T cells from a mixed lymphocyte reaction culture, obtained before intestinal transplant. Subset of the sample: CFSE-low proliferating T cells sorted from roughly six-day pre-transplant mixed lymphocyte reaction (GvH or HvG direction). CDR3 nucleotides: TGCGCCAGCAGCCCTAGACTAGTACCTAGCACAGATACGCAGTATTTT. Protein sequence: CASSPRLVPSTDTQYF.